The 2 T cell receptor beta chains in this list originate from one sample, sequenced in a study of T cell clones after liver transplantation. Using immunoSEQ multiplex PCR, the repertoire was profiled, and TCRdb retains in-frame clones only, with some absent. The sample records around 70,000 clones, 85% to 95% being singletons. Sequencing was performed on CD4+ T cells from blood, taken approximately 25 months after liver transplant. Source of these receptors: a human patient who received a liver transplant. Some T cells may be provided by the graft donor.

The rearrangement links TRBV4-3 to TRBJ2-4, with D perhaps assigned TRBD1 or TRBD2 (5 bases each). Germline values: CDR1 LGHNA, CDR2 YSLEER. CDR3 length: 15 residues. The V end was cut by 4 bases, the J end by 0 bases, with 10 bases between. CDR3 in DNA: TGCGCCAGCAGCCGAGACGGGACAGCCAAAAACATTCAGTACTTC. It yields the protein CASSRDGTAKNIQYF.

The chain links TRBV28 to TRBJ1-2; 7 nucleotides align to TRBD1. The V segment lost 6 bases and the J segment 0 bases; nucleotides outside the gene matches: 7. This CDR3 spans 15 amino acids. Germline V CDR1 and CDR2: MDHEN, SYDVKM. CDR3 sequence reads: CASSLGQASNYGYTF. The CDR3 coding sequence is TGTGCCAGCAGCCTTGGACAGGCGTCTAACTATGGCTACACCTTC.